This entry describes one TCR beta chain. Antigen specificity is unknown. This record belongs to a study of vaccination effects on CD4 cells after COVID-19. Study-level points and caveats: Vaccine-induced clones in healthy vaccinees cross-reacted with common cold coronaviruses in only 1 of 255 cases. Small numbers of convalescent patients limited the study. It also lacked early post-infection timepoints.

Antigen-specific CD4+ T cell clonotypes were called by their expansion after viral peptide-pool culture in ViraFEST. After more than 9 days in culture, the CD4+ T cells were isolated. Having tested negative for nucleocapsid antibodies, the vaccine recipients showed no prior SARS-CoV-2 infection. Generated by immunoSEQ multiplex PCR, the TCRdb table keeps only in-frame clones and is missing some. The sample has 20,000 to 25,000 clones; 60% to 75% are singletons. The sample consisted of CD4+ T cells from PBMCs cultured with HCoV-NL63 spike peptides, taken before COVID-19 vaccination. The receptor's source is a human donor who received a COVID-19 vaccine.

CDR3 coding DNA: TGTGCCAGCAGAAACGACCCCCGGGGGGAAGAAAAACTGTTTTTT. As protein: CASRNDPRGEEKLFF. The V call is TRBV6-6, the J call TRBJ1-4; D is perhaps TRBD1 (5 bases). Trimming cost V 6 bases and J 8 bases, with 19 bases left between them. This CDR3 contains 15 residues. Germline CDR1 is MNHNY and CDR2 is SVGAGI (reference sequence).